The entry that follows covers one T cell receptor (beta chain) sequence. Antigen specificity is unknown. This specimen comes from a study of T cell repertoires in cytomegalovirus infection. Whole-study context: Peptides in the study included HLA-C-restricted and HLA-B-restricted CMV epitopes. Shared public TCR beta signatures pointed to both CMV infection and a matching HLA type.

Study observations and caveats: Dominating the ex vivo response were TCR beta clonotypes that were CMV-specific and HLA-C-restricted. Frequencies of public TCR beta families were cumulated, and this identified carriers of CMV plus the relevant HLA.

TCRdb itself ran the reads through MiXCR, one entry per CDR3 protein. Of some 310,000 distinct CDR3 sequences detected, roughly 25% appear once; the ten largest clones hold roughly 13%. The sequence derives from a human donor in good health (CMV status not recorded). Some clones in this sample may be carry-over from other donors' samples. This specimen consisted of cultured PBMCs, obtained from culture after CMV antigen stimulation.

The CDR3 protein is CASSAFEGQGFGYTF. CDR3 sequence (DNA): TGTGCCAGCAGCGCTTTCGAGGGACAGGGTTTTGGCTACACCTTC. The rearrangement joins TRBV11-2 to TRBJ1-2, with TRBD1 matching 9 bases. The CDR3 has 15 residues. V lost 5 bases and J lost 7; bases outside the gene matches: 11. CDR1 is SGHAT, CDR2 FQNNGV, per germline.